Listed below are T cell receptor beta chains from one sample, sequenced in a study of shared clonotypes between healthy human individuals. The repertoire was sequenced with immunoSEQ multiplex PCR; TCRdb's copy has only in-frame clones and lacks some. The data contain roughly 810,000 clones, roughly 96% of them singletons. The specimen was naive CD8+ T cells sorted from blood. The receptors were sampled from a man younger than 40 in good health. CDR3s leave out the opening cysteine and the closing phenylalanine or tryptophan. Fields, in order: clone size, CDR3 length, D gene, J gene, V gene, CDR3 protein. D genes are given only for firm matches. The size field is filled for only some rows; it gives once, few, many or a size class.

>NA|12|TRBD2|TRBJ2-7|TRBV27
ASSGGLAGYEQY
>NA|13|NA|TRBJ2-6|TRBV6-5
ASSYSLSGANVLT
>once|13|TRBD2|TRBJ2-7|TRBV9
ASSEEAGNSYEQY
>NA|13|TRBD2|TRBJ2-1|TRBV27
ASSDPGLAGGEQF
>NA|12|NA|TRBJ2-4|TRBV11-2
ASSLFPELNIQY
>NA|13|NA|TRBJ2-3|TRBV6-4
ASSDPGASTDTQY
>NA|12|TRBD2|TRBJ2-7|TRBV27
ASSSLAASYEQY
>NA|13|NA|TRBJ2-3|TRBV19
ASSRQYRVADTQY
>NA|14|TRBD2|TRBJ2-7|TRBV5-4
ASSLAGLAGVVEQY
>once|14|NA|TRBJ2-1|TRBV11-2
ASSLSTEGRTNEQF
>NA|13|TRBD2|TRBJ2-1|TRBV7-6
ASSPRLAGAVEQF
>NA|13|TRBD2|TRBJ2-1|TRBV27
ASSPMTSGSGEQF
>NA|12|NA|TRBJ2-1|TRBV29-1
SVERRQINNEQF
>NA|12|NA|TRBJ1-1|TRBV27
ASSTPGQGGEAF
>NA|13|NA|TRBJ1-1|TRBV7-9
ASSRREAINTEAF
>NA|11|NA|TRBJ2-7|TRBV4-1
ASSETGSYEQY
>NA|13|NA|TRBJ1-1|TRBV7-9
ASSLVGGFNTEAF
>NA|12|TRBD2|TRBJ2-1|TRBV19
ASNPSGSYNEQF
>NA|14|TRBD2|TRBJ2-7|TRBV6-5
ASSFPLSGTSYEQY
>NA|17|NA|TRBJ2-7|TRBV28
ASSSQYSQRVSDSYEQY
>NA|12|NA|TRBJ1-3|TRBV4-1
ASSQEGARGTIY
>NA|13|NA|TRBJ2-1|TRBV18
ASSPAAHSYNEQF
>NA|16|TRBD1|TRBJ2-2|TRBV7-6
ASSFLGQGGILSGELF
>NA|12|NA|TRBJ2-2|TRBV19
ASTPLPWNGELF
>NA|11|TRBD2|TRBJ2-1|TRBV29-1
SAGEGSYNEQF
>NA|14|TRBD1|TRBJ1-5|TRBV7-9
ASSSDRGLRDQPQH
>NA|15|NA|TRBJ2-6|TRBV7-9
ASSPPGPSSGANVLT
>few|10|NA|TRBJ2-7|TRBV28
ATRDNSYEQY
>NA|14|NA|TRBJ1-5|TRBV4-2
ASSWGPGIGNQPQH
>NA|14|NA|TRBJ1-5|TRBV15
ATSRPPADSNQPQH
>NA|14|TRBD1|TRBJ2-1|TRBV6-5
ASSSDGTGGFNEQF
>NA|11|NA|TRBJ2-7|TRBV9
ASSVTDSYEQY
>NA|14|TRBD2|TRBJ2-5|TRBV11-2
ASRGNKPAGQETQY
>NA|13|NA|TRBJ1-2|TRBV19
ASSIGWGTVYGYT
>NA|17|TRBD2|TRBJ2-2|TRBV4-3
ASSQQMESGSGNTGELF
>NA|8|NA|TRBJ1-1|TRBV7-9
ASLGTEAF
>NA|11|NA|TRBJ2-7|TRBV7-8
ASSSQNNYEQY
>NA|10|NA|TRBJ2-1|TRBV29-1
SVETGFDEQF
>NA|13|TRBD2|TRBJ2-1|TRBV6-5
ASNTGGSSYNEQF
>once|14|NA|TRBJ1-1|TRBV4-1
ASSQVLAVLNTEAF